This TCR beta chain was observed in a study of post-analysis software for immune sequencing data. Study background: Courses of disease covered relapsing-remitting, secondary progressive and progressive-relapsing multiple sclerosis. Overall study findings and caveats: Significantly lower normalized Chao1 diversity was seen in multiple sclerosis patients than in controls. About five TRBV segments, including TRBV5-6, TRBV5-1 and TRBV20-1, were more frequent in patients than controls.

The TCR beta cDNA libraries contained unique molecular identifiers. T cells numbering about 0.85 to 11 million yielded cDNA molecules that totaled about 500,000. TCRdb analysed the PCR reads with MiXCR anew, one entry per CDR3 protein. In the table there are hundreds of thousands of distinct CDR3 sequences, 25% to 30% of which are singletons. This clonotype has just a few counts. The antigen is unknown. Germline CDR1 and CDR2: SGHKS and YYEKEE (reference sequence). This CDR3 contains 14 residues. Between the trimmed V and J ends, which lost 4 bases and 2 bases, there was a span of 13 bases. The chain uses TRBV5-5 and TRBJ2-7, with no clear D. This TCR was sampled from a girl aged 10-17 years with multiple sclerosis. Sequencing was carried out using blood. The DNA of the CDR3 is TGTGCCAGCAGCCCGTCGGACCCCACCTACGAGCAGTACTTC. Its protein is CASSPSDPTYEQYF.